This TCR beta chain was found in a study of shared clonotypes between healthy human individuals. This CDR3 spans 16 amino acids. Germline assignment: CDR1 MDHEN and CDR2 SYDVKM. V lost 3 bases and J 1 base, leaving 15 bases between the germline ends. Here immunoSEQ multiplex PCR was the method, and the copy in TCRdb shows in-frame clones only, minus some. The sample records 190,000 or so clones, 60% to 75% being singletons. Specimen: memory CD4+ T cells sorted from blood. Subset in this sample: CD45RA-negative fraction. The sequence derives from a young man in good health. V gene TRBV28 combines with J gene TRBJ2-5, with D maybe TRBD2 (6 bases). The CDR3 region is CASSFGGSGGQETQYF. CDR3 coding DNA: TGTGCCAGCAGTTTTGGGGGTAGCGGAGGCCAAGAGACCCAGTACTTC.